The rows below give T cell receptor beta chains drawn from one sample of a study of cytomegalovirus exposure and HLA in healthy donors. The assay was immunoSEQ multiplex PCR, and TCRdb's table has in-frame clones only and misses some. The sample lists approximately 120,000 clones; around 70% were seen once. Material: PBMCs. Receptor source: a woman in her seventies in good health and CMV-seropositive. The CDR3 runs from the conserved cysteine through the conserved F or W. The D gene is left open where the match is weak. Clone size is shown for a subset of rows, as once, few, many or a class of expanded clone.

D: TRBD1; J: TRBJ2-7; V: TRBV11-1; size: .; CDR3: CASSKDAGGREQYF; DNA: TGTGCCAGCAGCAAAGATGCAGGGGGCCGCGAGCAGTACTTC
D: .; J: TRBJ2-2; V: TRBV7-2; size: .; CDR3: CASSPDLGELFF; DNA: TGTGCCAGCAGCCCTGACTTAGGGGAGCTGTTTTTT
D: .; J: TRBJ2-6; V: TRBV21-1; size: .; CDR3: CASSKWDFGANVLTF; DNA: TGTGCCAGCAGCAAATGGGACTTTGGGGCCAACGTCCTGACTTTC
D: .; J: TRBJ1-2; V: TRBV7-9; size: .; CDR3: CASSLDFGSRVNYGYTF; DNA: TGTGCCAGCAGCTTAGATTTCGGGAGCCGGGTTAACTATGGCTACACCTTC
D: .; J: TRBJ1-1; V: TRBV10-1; size: .; CDR3: CASSRVANTEAFF; DNA: TGCGCCAGCAGCCGGGTCGCGAACACTGAAGCTTTCTTT
D: .; J: TRBJ1-2; V: TRBV30; size: few; CDR3: CAIQQAYGYTF; DNA: TGTGCTATCCAACAGGCTTATGGCTACACCTTC
D: TRBD1; J: TRBJ2-6; V: TRBV2; size: .; CDR3: CASSQTGVGANVLTF; DNA: TGTGCCAGCAGCCAAACAGGGGTCGGGGCCAACGTCCTGACTTTC
D: .; J: TRBJ2-2; V: TRBV7-2; size: .; CDR3: CASSLAAGTGELFF; DNA: TGTGCCAGCAGCTTAGCCGCCGGCACCGGGGAGCTGTTTTTT
D: TRBD2; J: TRBJ2-3; V: TRBV7-2; size: .; CDR3: CASNLGRGGLDTQYF; DNA: TGTGCCAGCAACCTAGGGCGGGGGGGCTTAGATACGCAGTATTTT
D: .; J: TRBJ1-1; V: TRBV5-1; size: .; CDR3: CASSLAGELGAFF; DNA: TGCGCCAGCAGCTTGGCCGGGGAGCTCGGAGCTTTCTTT
D: TRBD1; J: TRBJ1-4; V: TRBV5-1; size: .; CDR3: CASSSGQGYEKLFF; DNA: TGCGCCAGCAGCTCGGGACAGGGTTATGAAAAACTGTTTTTT
D: .; J: TRBJ1-5; V: TRBV6-5; size: .; CDR3: CASSVQGWGPQHF; DNA: TGTGCCAGCAGCGTACAGGGCTGGGGGCCCCAGCATTTT
D: TRBD2; J: TRBJ2-3; V: TRBV5-6; size: .; CDR3: CASSRLAATQYF; DNA: TGTGCCAGCAGTCGACTAGCCGCTACGCAGTATTTT
D: .; J: TRBJ2-7; V: TRBV6-5; size: .; CDR3: CASSLRDSYEQYF; DNA: TGTGCCAGCAGTCTCAGGGACTCCTACGAGCAGTACTTC
D: TRBD1; J: TRBJ2-2; V: TRBV7-8; size: .; CDR3: CASRTTGANTGELFF; DNA: TGTGCCAGCAGAACTACAGGGGCAAACACCGGGGAGCTGTTTTTT
D: .; J: TRBJ2-6; V: TRBV12-5; size: .; CDR3: CASGLSLGGSGANVLTF; DNA: TGTGCTAGTGGTTTGTCTTTGGGGGGATCGGGGGCCAACGTCCTGACTTTC
D: .; J: TRBJ2-1; V: TRBV23-1; size: .; CDR3: CASSGPWGHDNEQFF; DNA: TGCGCCAGCAGCGGGCCGTGGGGGCACGACAATGAGCAGTTCTTC
D: TRBD1; J: TRBJ2-4; V: TRBV30; size: .; CDR3: CAWSFPWTGLAKNIQYF; DNA: TGTGCCTGGAGTTTCCCCTGGACAGGCCTAGCCAAAAACATTCAGTACTTC
D: TRBD1; J: TRBJ1-1; V: TRBV19; size: .; CDR3: CASGDRVVNTEAFF; DNA: TGTGCCAGTGGGGACAGGGTGGTGAACACTGAAGCTTTCTTT
D: TRBD1; J: TRBJ2-7; V: TRBV6-6; size: .; CDR3: CASSYGTGAYEQYF; DNA: TGTGCCAGCAGTTACGGGACAGGGGCCTACGAGCAGTACTTC
D: TRBD1; J: TRBJ1-2; V: TRBV10-3; size: .; CDR3: CAISGQGEPYGYTF; DNA: TGTGCCATCAGTGGACAGGGTGAACCCTATGGCTACACCTTC
D: .; J: TRBJ1-1; V: TRBV5-1; size: .; CDR3: CASNGEVNTEAFF; DNA: TGCGCCAGCAACGGGGAAGTGAACACTGAAGCTTTCTTT
D: .; J: TRBJ1-1; V: TRBV5-4; size: .; CDR3: CASSPDRAGLNTEAFF; DNA: TGTGCCAGCAGCCCCGATCGGGCGGGGTTGAACACTGAAGCTTTCTTT
D: .; J: TRBJ2-5; V: TRBV18; size: .; CDR3: CASSRQKETQYF; DNA: TGTGCCAGCTCACGGCAGAAAGAGACCCAGTACTTC
D: .; J: TRBJ2-1; V: TRBV15; size: .; CDR3: CATSRDGRTHNEQFF; DNA: TGTGCCACCAGCAGAGATGGGAGGACTCACAATGAGCAGTTCTTC
D: TRBD1; J: TRBJ1-4; V: TRBV18; size: once; CDR3: CASSRTGVGGLNEKLFF; DNA: TGTGCCAGCTCACGGACAGGGGTAGGAGGCTTAAATGAAAAACTGTTTTTT
D: TRBD1; J: TRBJ2-5; V: TRBV5-6; size: .; CDR3: CASSKDRGLLETQYF; DNA: TGTGCCAGCAGCAAGGACAGGGGGCTTTTAGAGACCCAGTACTTC
D: .; J: TRBJ1-4; V: TRBV7-9; size: .; CDR3: CASSLQGDSNEKLFF; DNA: TGTGCCAGCAGCTTACAGGGCGATTCTAATGAAAAACTGTTTTTT
D: TRBD1; J: TRBJ1-1; V: TRBV11-1; size: .; CDR3: CASSSRDRGNTEAFF; DNA: TGTGCCAGCAGCTCCCGGGACAGGGGGAACACTGAAGCTTTCTTT
D: .; J: TRBJ1-1; V: TRBV6-5; size: .; CDR3: CASSYGGGSGTEAFF; DNA: TGTGCCAGCAGTTACGGGGGGGGCAGTGGCACTGAAGCTTTCTTT
D: TRBD1; J: TRBJ1-2; V: TRBV5-1; size: .; CDR3: CASSLGQGAPGYGYTF; DNA: TGCGCCAGCAGCTTGGGTCAGGGGGCTCCCGGCTATGGCTACACCTTC
D: .; J: TRBJ1-3; V: TRBV30; size: few; CDR3: CAWSASGNTIYF; DNA: TGTGCCTGGAGTGCCAGTGGAAACACCATATATTTT
D: TRBD1; J: TRBJ2-1; V: TRBV7-2; size: .; CDR3: CASSRQGNNEQFF; DNA: TGTGCCAGCAGCCGACAGGGGAACAATGAGCAGTTCTTC
D: .; J: TRBJ1-2; V: TRBV19; size: .; CDR3: CASSIPGNYGYTF; DNA: TGTGCCAGTAGTATTCCAGGGAACTATGGCTACACCTTC
D: .; J: TRBJ2-2; V: TRBV27; size: .; CDR3: CASSTRQGAGELFF; DNA: TGTGCCAGCAGTACCCGGCAGGGCGCCGGGGAGCTGTTTTTT
D: TRBD1; J: TRBJ2-7; V: TRBV30; size: .; CDR3: CAWNRQGANYEQYF; DNA: TGTGCCTGGAATCGACAGGGAGCTAACTACGAGCAGTACTTC
D: .; J: TRBJ1-2; V: TRBV2; size: .; CDR3: CASRDSYGYTF; DNA: TGTGCCAGCAGAGACAGCTATGGCTACACCTTC
D: TRBD1; J: TRBJ1-2; V: TRBV4-3; size: .; CDR3: CASSQGGQGWDGYTF; DNA: TGCGCCAGCAGCCAAGGGGGACAGGGGTGGGATGGCTACACCTTC
D: TRBD1; J: TRBJ1-1; V: TRBV29-1; size: .; CDR3: CSVEGRGQRDTEAFF; DNA: TGCAGCGTTGAAGGGAGGGGGCAGAGGGACACTGAAGCTTTCTTT
D: TRBD1; J: TRBJ1-1; V: TRBV4-2; size: .; CDR3: CASSQDYRGREAFF; DNA: TGTGCCAGCAGCCAAGATTACAGGGGGCGGGAAGCTTTCTTT
D: TRBD1; J: TRBJ1-2; V: TRBV5-1; size: .; CDR3: CASSLGGGQASGGYTF; DNA: TGCGCCAGCAGCTTGGGGGGGGGACAGGCCTCTGGTGGCTACACCTTC
D: TRBD1; J: TRBJ2-5; V: TRBV7-2; size: .; CDR3: CASSIQGGSQETQYF; DNA: TGTGCCAGCAGCATACAGGGGGGCTCCCAAGAGACCCAGTACTTC
D: .; J: TRBJ2-5; V: TRBV25-1; size: few; CDR3: CASRLTGQETQYF; DNA: TGTGCCAGCAGGTTAACAGGCCAAGAGACCCAGTACTTC
D: .; J: TRBJ1-1; V: TRBV15; size: once; CDR3: CATSRAPATPNTEAFF; DNA: TGTGCCACCAGCAGGGCCCCGGCGACTCCTAACACTGAAGCTTTCTTT
D: .; J: TRBJ1-5; V: TRBV4-2; size: few; CDR3: CASSQEANQPQHF; DNA: TGTGCCAGCAGCCAAGAGGCCAATCAGCCCCAGCATTTT
D: .; J: TRBJ1-5; V: TRBV5-6; size: .; CDR3: CASSRTYNQPQHF; DNA: TGTGCCAGCAGCAGAACTTACAATCAGCCCCAGCATTTT
D: .; J: TRBJ2-5; V: TRBV30; size: .; CDR3: CAWSVLEGETQYF; DNA: TGTGCCTGGAGTGTATTGGAGGGGGAGACCCAGTACTTC
D: TRBD1; J: TRBJ2-6; V: TRBV19; size: .; CDR3: CASSTGQGTSGANVLTF; DNA: TGTGCCAGTAGTACGGGACAGGGGACCTCTGGGGCCAACGTCCTGACTTTC
D: .; J: TRBJ1-1; V: TRBV19; size: .; CDR3: CASSQDRLNTEAFF; DNA: TGTGCCAGTAGTCAAGACAGGTTGAACACTGAAGCTTTCTTT
D: TRBD2; J: TRBJ2-5; V: TRBV11-2; size: .; CDR3: CASSLLAGGLGTQYF; DNA: TGTGCCAGCAGCTTACTAGCGGGGGGGCTTGGGACCCAGTACTTC
D: .; J: TRBJ2-3; V: TRBV2; size: .; CDR3: CASSPPGRLVPDTQYF; DNA: TGTGCCAGCAGCCCCCCGGGTAGGCTAGTGCCCGATACGCAGTATTTT
D: .; J: TRBJ1-1; V: TRBV7-8; size: .; CDR3: CASSSRLRRGMNTEAFF; DNA: TGTGCCAGCAGCTCCAGATTGCGCCGGGGAATGAACACTGAAGCTTTCTTT
D: .; J: TRBJ2-5; V: TRBV4-2; size: .; CDR3: CASSQEREETQYF; DNA: TGTGCCAGCAGCCAAGAGCGGGAAGAGACCCAGTACTTC
D: TRBD1; J: TRBJ1-2; V: TRBV7-8; size: .; CDR3: CASSHGGTGTGYGYTF; DNA: TGTGCCAGCAGCCACGGAGGGACAGGGACAGGTTATGGCTACACCTTC
D: .; J: TRBJ1-1; V: TRBV19; size: .; CDR3: CARGGDGTEAFF; DNA: TGTGCCAGGGGGGGAGATGGCACTGAAGCTTTCTTT
D: TRBD2; J: TRBJ2-1; V: TRBV6-1; size: once; CDR3: CASKLAGGPYNEQFF; DNA: TGTGCCAGCAAGCTAGCGGGGGGCCCCTACAATGAGCAGTTCTTC
D: TRBD2; J: TRBJ2-4; V: TRBV11-2; size: .; CDR3: CASSSGGNIQYF; DNA: TGTGCCAGCAGTTCGGGGGGGAACATTCAGTACTTC
D: .; J: TRBJ1-1; V: TRBV6-4; size: .; CDR3: CASSVVRGGYTEAFF; DNA: TGTGCCAGCAGTGTTGTCAGGGGAGGGTACACTGAAGCTTTCTTT